Detailed here is one T cell receptor beta chain. This may stem from a read error, because a much larger clone lies one nucleotide away. Time point: newly diagnosed GD, antithyroid drugs for less than 3 months. PBMC-derived RNA was used for the TCR library. Library construction for TCR beta used iRepertoire HTBI primers and Arm-PCR of CDR3 regions. Each CDR3 protein gets one entry after TCRdb re-called the multiplex PCR reads with MiXCR. This sample has about 450,000 distinct CDR3 sequences, with 13% to 15% found just once. Germline values: CDR1 SGHNT, CDR2 YENEEA. CDR3 length: 14 residues. This sample was included in a study of regulatory T cells in long-lasting Graves disease. Study context: Graves' cases, newly diagnosed, had used antithyroid drugs under 3 months.

These same data were also listed under a study on T cells in Graves' hyperthyroidism and ophthalmopathy. From that paper: Lactation, pregnancy, other autoimmune disease or uncontrolled infection led to exclusion of patients.

This sample comprised peripheral blood mononuclear cells (PBMCs), obtained at new diagnosis, from a patient treated with antithyroid drugs. The gene calls are TRBV11-3 and TRBJ2-7; D gene unclear. The receptor's source is a woman between 45 and 60 years old with Graves disease. In nucleotides, the CDR3 is TGTGCCTGCAGCTTAGGTGGGGACTCCTACGAGCAGTACTTC. The encoded protein is CACSLGGDSYEQYF.